Each of the 13 T cell receptor beta chains below was sequenced from the same sample in a study of blood T cell repertoires in COVID-19. Data came from immunoSEQ multiplex PCR; TCRdb stores just in-frame clones and leaves some out. The sample includes 450,000 to 600,000 clones, about 85% of them seen just once. The sequenced material came from PBMCs or T cells enriched from blood (not recorded which). These receptors were taken from a woman aged 18-30 years who had recovered from COVID-19.

This chain links TRBV5-4 with TRBJ2-7, with 10 bases identical to TRBD1. V was clipped by 5 bases and J by 3 bases; unmatched bases: 8. The germline V gene encodes CDR1 SGHNT and CDR2 YYREEE (reference sequence). The CDR3 consists of 15 residues. CDR3 loop: CASSFWDRGFYEQYF. The CDR3 nucleotides are TGTGCCAGCAGTTTCTGGGACAGGGGTTTCTACGAGCAGTACTTC.

In this sample, this clone turned up a few times. The V and J genes are TRBV5-6 and TRBJ1-1; D is possibly TRBD1 (6 bases). Trimming left V 0 bases short and J 3 bases short, with 12 bases between. The CDR3 has 15 amino acids. Germline lookup yields CDR1 SGHDT and CDR2 YYEEEE. CDR3 sequence: CASSLALEGDTEAFF. DNA of the CDR3: TGTGCCAGCAGCTTGGCCTTAGAGGGGGACACTGAAGCTTTCTTT.

The chain has TRBV7-8 and TRBJ2-3; D is uncertain. The CDR3 totals 14 residues. V lost 4 bases and J 0 bases, leaving 8 bases between the germline ends. Germline assignment: CDR1 SGHVS and CDR2 FQNEAQ. The CDR3 sequence is CASSSGPSTDTQYF. The CDR3 bases are TGTGCCAGCAGCTCTGGCCCTAGCACAGATACGCAGTATTTT.

The chain recombines TRBV7-2 with TRBJ2-1; 7 positions match TRBD1. Germline loops: CDR1 SGHTA, CDR2 FQGNSA. This CDR3 region has 13 residues. Unmatched junction bases numbered 7, after V lost 11 bases and J lost 3 bases. The CDR3 loop reads CAVKGASYNEQFF. The DNA of the CDR3 is TGTGCCGTCAAGGGGGCGAGCTACAATGAGCAGTTCTTC.

The chain has TRBV30 and TRBJ2-3, with 13 bases identical to TRBD2. The length of the CDR3 is 15 residues. V was pared by 2 bases and J by 7 bases, with 6 bases of the junction left unmatched. In germline, CDR1 is GTSNPN, CDR2 SVGIG (reference sequence). CDR3 protein: CAWSLGLAGVYTQYF. Written as DNA, the CDR3 is TGTGCCTGGAGTCTTGGACTAGCGGGGGTGTATACGCAGTATTTT.

V is TRBV2 and J is TRBJ1-4, with 10 positions matching TRBD1. V dropped 4 bases and J dropped 7; count of bases not matched to a gene: 6. This CDR3 comprises 15 residues. Germline V gives CDR1 SNHLY, CDR2 FYNNEI. The CDR3 coding sequence is TGTGCCAGCAGTGGACAGGGGGCCGCAACTGAAAAACTGTTTTTT. This gives the protein CASSGQGAATEKLFF.

The CDR3 sequence: CASGLVLGGVTMNTEAFF. CDR3 nucleotide sequence: TGTGCTAGTGGTTTGGTACTAGGGGGGGTTACCATGAACACTGAAGCTTTCTTT. The V call is TRBV12-5, the J call TRBJ1-1; TRBD1 is a possible D gene (6 bases). The germline V gene encodes CDR1 LGHNT and CDR2 FRNRAP. This CDR3 is 18 amino acids long. V lost 0 bases to trimming and J lost 0 bases, with 17 bases between them.

V gene TRBV30 combines with J gene TRBJ2-7, with D tentatively TRBD1 (5 bases). The CDR3 totals 12 residues. From germline, CDR1 is GTSNPN and CDR2 SVGIG (reference sequence). Trimming took 2 bases from V and 4 from J, leaving 9 bases between them. The CDR3 bases are TGTGCCTGGAGTCAGGGCCATTACGAGCAGTACTTC. Its protein product is CAWSQGHYEQYF.

The chain combines TRBV10-3 with TRBJ1-2, with D possibly TRBD1 on 5 matching bases. The CDR3 sequence is 13 residues long. The germline V gene has CDR1 ENHRY and CDR2 SYGVKD. V was cut by 6 bases and J by 2 bases, with 10 bases left in between. DNA for the CDR3: TGTGCCATCAGCACGGGACTGAACTATGGCTACACCTTC. It codes for CAISTGLNYGYTF.

V and J are TRBV6-5 and TRBJ2-2; TRBD1 matches 9 bases. The germline V gene encodes CDR1 MNHEY and CDR2 SVGAGI. V was clipped by 6 bases and J by 9 bases; unmatched bases: 8. The CDR3 loop spans 14 amino acids. This CDR3 is CASSRDRVVRELFF. The CDR3 DNA sequence: TGTGCCAGCAGCCGGGACAGGGTAGTTCGGGAGCTGTTTTTT.

V gene TRBV2 combines with J gene TRBJ1-2, with D possibly being TRBD1 (5 bases). V lost 7 bases, J lost 8 bases, and 23 bases lay in between. The CDR3 length is 15 residues. The germline gives CDR1 SNHLY, CDR2 FYNNEI. CDR3 nucleotides: TGTGCCAGCATTAGAGCCGGCCAGGGATCCAACGGCTACACCTTC. This encodes CASIRAGQGSNGYTF.

This chain links TRBV11-3 with TRBJ2-1; 7 nucleotides align to TRBD1. The CDR3 spans 14 residues. From germline, CDR1 is SGHNT and CDR2 YENEEA. The V and J ends lost 5 bases and 2 bases, in that order; junction bases with no gene match: 3. CDR3 bases: TGTGCCAGCAGCCCTGGACAGGCCTACAATGAGCAGTTCTTC. Its protein product is CASSPGQAYNEQFF.

This rearrangement joins TRBV6-5 to TRBJ1-2; 8 bases agree with TRBD1. The CDR3 consists of 13 residues. The germline gives CDR1 MNHEY, CDR2 SVGAGI. V lost 5 bases, J lost 4 bases, and 3 bases stayed unmatched. CDR3 protein: CASSKDRAYGYTF. DNA of the CDR3: TGTGCCAGCAGTAAGGACAGGGCCTATGGCTACACCTTC.